Each of the 20 T cell receptor beta chains below was sequenced from the same sample in a study of cytomegalovirus exposure and HLA in healthy donors. Profiled with immunoSEQ multiplex PCR; TCRdb holds only in-frame clones, not every one. The table lists over 110,000 clones, around nine tenths of them singletons, with less than 9% in the top ten. Sequenced material: PBMCs. The receptors stem from a man aged 18 to 30 in good health and CMV-seropositive.

The chain joins TRBV28 to TRBJ1-1; D gene uncertain. CDR1 is MDHEN, CDR2 SYDVKM, per germline. This CDR3 comprises 17 residues. Trimming took off 1 base at V and 0 bases at J, with 15 bases between the two ends. The CDR3 nucleotides are TGTGCCAGCAGTTTATCGCCGGGAGGAGGAGTGAACACTGAAGCTTTCTTT. It yields the protein CASSLSPGGGVNTEAFF.

This sequence joins TRBV5-5 and TRBJ2-1; 7 bases agree with TRBD1. Germline lookup yields CDR1 SGHKS and CDR2 YYEKEE (reference sequence). Trimming at V came to 1 base and at J to 2 bases, leaving 3 bases not matched to a gene. CDR3 length: 15 residues. CDR3 DNA sequence: TGTGCCAGCAGCTTGAGGGACAGTGCCTACAATGAGCAGTTCTTC. It specifies CASSLRDSAYNEQFF.

V usage is TRBV19 and J usage is TRBJ1-1; TRBD1 might be the D (5 bases). Germline CDR1 and CDR2: LNHDA and SQIVND (reference sequence). The CDR3 is made up of 15 amino acids. Trimming stripped 4 bases from V and 1 base from J, with 13 bases between. In nucleotides, the CDR3 is TGTGCCAGTAGTACCGAACTGGGGCGGAACACTGAAGCTTTCTTT. Translation gives CASSTELGRNTEAFF.

The J gene is TRBJ2-7, the V gene TRBV4-1; 7 positions agree with TRBD1. V dropped 4 bases and J dropped 5; count of bases not matched to a gene: 5. Germline assignment: CDR1 MGHRA and CDR2 YSYEKL. The CDR3 loop spans 13 amino acids. The CDR3 spells CASSRLTGNEQYF. The CDR3 DNA reads TGCGCCAGCAGCCGCCTGACAGGGAACGAGCAGTACTTC.

The rearrangement joins TRBV27 to TRBJ2-3; maybe TRBD2 (7 bases). Per the germline V gene, CDR1 is MNHEY and CDR2 is SMNVEV (reference sequence). CDR3 length: 16 amino acids. V was pared by 5 bases and J by 6 bases, with 21 bases between. CDR3 loop: CASSELNGGASDTQYF. The CDR3 DNA sequence: TGTGCCAGCAGTGAGTTGAATGGGGGGGCCTCGGATACGCAGTATTTT.

V usage is TRBV27 and J usage is TRBJ2-2; D is undetermined. Germline V gives CDR1 MNHEY, CDR2 SMNVEV (reference sequence). The CDR3 runs 13 residues. Trimming pared 2 bases from V and 4 bases from J, leaving 5 bases between. CDR3 bases: TGTGCCAGCAGTTTAGCTAGCACCGGGGAGCTGTTTTTT. Its translation: CASSLASTGELFF.

The chain is built from TRBV6-1 and TRBJ2-7; weak D call: TRBD2 (5 bases). This CDR3 has 15 amino acids. The V end was cut by 1 base, the J end by 0 bases, with 10 bases between. Germline loops: CDR1 MNHNS, CDR2 SASEGT. The CDR3 here is CASSEVQDSSYEQYF. Here the CDR3 DNA reads TGTGCCAGCAGTGAAGTTCAGGACTCCTCCTACGAGCAGTACTTC.

This sequence joins TRBV7-3 and TRBJ2-3; D gene ambiguous. V was shortened by 4 bases and J by 2 bases, with 7 bases between the two germline ends. Germline CDR1 SGHTA, CDR2 FQGTGA. The CDR3 loop spans 13 amino acids. CDR3 sequence (DNA): TGTGCCAGCAGCTCCAGGAACACAGATACGCAGTATTTT. It is translated as CASSSRNTDTQYF.

This chain connects TRBV4-1 to TRBJ2-5; 11 bases are a match to TRBD1. Germline V gene data show CDR1 as MGHRA and CDR2 as YSYEKL. This CDR3 region has 14 residues. The V and J ends lost 8 bases and 6 bases, in that order; junction bases with no gene match: 8. CDR3 amino acids: CASLDRGREQTQYF. The CDR3 bases are TGCGCCAGCCTGGACAGGGGGCGCGAACAGACCCAGTACTTC.

The gene calls are TRBV11-2 and TRBJ1-4; 12 bases fit TRBD1. CDR1 is SGHAT, CDR2 FQNNGV, per germline. V dropped 1 base and J dropped 6; count of bases not matched to a gene: 3. The CDR3 spans 16 residues. CDR3 sequence reads: CASSLAGTGGYEKLFF. The CDR3, as DNA: TGTGCCAGCAGCTTAGCCGGGACAGGGGGCTATGAAAAACTGTTTTTT.

This chain connects TRBV5-1 to TRBJ1-1; 9 bases agree with TRBD1. The ends lost 5 bases at V and 4 bases at J; junction bases unmatched: 9. The CDR3 extends over 15 amino acids. CDR1 is SGHRS, CDR2 YFSETQ, per germline. This chain's CDR3 is CASRITTGGFTEAFF. In DNA form, the CDR3 reads TGCGCCAGCAGGATAACGACAGGGGGATTCACTGAAGCTTTCTTT. Using reference TRBV5-1 and TRBJ1-1 for the parts outside the CDR3, the full variable domain is KAGVTQTPRYLIKTRGQQVTLSCSPISGHRSVSWYQQTPGQGLQFLFEYFSETQRNKGNFPGRFSGRQFSNSRSEMNVSTLELGDSALYLCASRITTGGFTEAFFGQGTRLTVV.

This clone was recorded at least ten times. The rearrangement joins TRBV2 to TRBJ2-7; D ambiguous. The CDR3 sequence is 15 residues long. CDR1 SNHLY and CDR2 FYNNEI come from the germline V gene. The V end was cut by 3 bases, the J end by 5 bases, with 17 bases between. The DNA of the CDR3 is TGTGCCAGCAGTGAGGTTTCGGCTAGTGGCAACGAGCAGTACTTC. It specifies CASSEVSASGNEQYF.

The genes are TRBV27 and TRBJ2-5; TRBD2 matches 8 bases. Germline V lookup: CDR1 MNHEY, CDR2 SMNVEV (reference sequence). The CDR3 length is 14 residues. J gave up 5 bases and V 3 bases, and 5 bases lay outside the gene matches. CDR3 region: CASSFRGGWETQYF. DNA of the CDR3: TGTGCCAGCAGTTTTCGGGGGGGCTGGGAGACCCAGTACTTC.

The J gene is TRBJ1-5, the V gene TRBV6-5, with D hard to call. The V end lost 4 bases, the J end lost 4 bases, and 11 bases lay between the germline ends. Germline loops: CDR1 MNHEY, CDR2 SVGAGI. The CDR3 totals 14 residues. CDR3 loop: CASSSLAGNQPQHF. CDR3 sequence (DNA): TGTGCCAGCAGTTCATTGGCCGGGAATCAGCCCCAGCATTTT.

The rearrangement joins TRBV7-8 to TRBJ2-7; TRBD1 might be the D (6 bases). Trimming stripped 1 base from V and 3 bases from J, with 13 bases between. The CDR3 has 15 residues. Germline assignment: CDR1 SGHVS and CDR2 FQNEAQ. The CDR3 sequence is CASSLGRRTVYEQYF. The DNA for the CDR3 is TGTGCCAGCAGCTTAGGGCGCCGGACAGTCTACGAGCAGTACTTC.

The CDR3 region is CASSPYGTADYEQYF. The DNA of the CDR3 is TGTGCCAGCTCACCTTACGGGACAGCTGATTACGAGCAGTACTTC. The gene calls are TRBV18 and TRBJ2-7; TRBD1 agrees at 7 bases. Trimming at V came to 3 bases and at J to 4 bases, leaving 9 bases not matched to a gene. The CDR3 is 15 residues long. The germline CDR1 and CDR2 sequences are KGHSH and LQKENI.

The chain carries TRBV18 and TRBJ2-3; 9 bases map to TRBD2. The CDR3 has 16 amino acids. Germline V gene sequence: CDR1 KGHSH, CDR2 LQKENI. Trimming removed 4 bases from V and 1 base from J; junction bases left unmatched: 6. CDR3 coding DNA: TGTGCCAGCTCACGCGGAGCGGGGGGACGCACAGATACGCAGTATTTT. Translating it yields CASSRGAGGRTDTQYF.

This clone has a single count. V is TRBV6-1 and J is TRBJ2-7; the D is unclear. Trimming removed 1 base at V and 8 bases at J, with 9 bases between. Per the germline V gene, CDR1 is MNHNS and CDR2 is SASEGT. This CDR3 comprises 12 residues. CDR3 protein: CASSEGVAQQYF. CDR3 nucleotide sequence: TGTGCCAGCAGTGAAGGAGTAGCCCAGCAGTACTTC.

This chain uses TRBV2 with TRBJ1-1, with unresolved D. The germline CDR1 and CDR2 sequences are SNHLY and FYNNEI. Between the trimmed V and J ends, which lost 4 bases and 5 bases, there was a span of 11 bases. The CDR3 totals 13 residues. In nucleotides, the CDR3 is TGTGCCAGCAGTGGGGAGGGAATTACTGAAGCTTTCTTT. It encodes CASSGEGITEAFF.

This clone has only one observation. The junction does not match germline at one end; this may be a read error. This chain joins TRBV7-7 and TRBJ2-7; 11 bases fit TRBD2. The V gene's germline CDR1 is SSHAT and CDR2 FNYEAQ (reference sequence). This CDR3 comprises 15 residues. The CDR3 bases are TGTGCTAGCAGCTTAGGGACTAGCGGCTCCTACGAGCAGTACTTC. Translating it yields CASSLGTSGSYEQYF.